The 10 T cell receptor beta chains listed next were all sequenced from one sample in a study of T cell responses to AZD1222 COVID-19 vaccine. Only in-frame clones appear in the TCRdb table, and some are missing; sequencing was by immunoSEQ multiplex PCR. The data contain roughly 150,000 clones, around 87% of them singletons. The source material was peripheral blood, sampled on day 0 of AZD1222 vaccination. Receptor source: an adult in good health.

The chain combines TRBV7-9 with TRBJ2-3; TRBD2 might be the D (5 bases). Trimming took off 11 bases at V and 0 bases at J, with 21 bases between the two ends. Germline CDR1 is SEHNR and CDR2 is FQNEAQ (reference sequence). This CDR3 region has 16 residues. The CDR3 spells CAGRPSLPSSTDTQYF. CDR3 DNA sequence: TGTGCCGGGAGACCGAGCCTACCTTCTAGCACAGATACGCAGTATTTT.

V is TRBV19 and J is TRBJ1-1, with TRBD1 as a possible D gene (5 bases). CDR1 and CDR2 (germline): LNHDA, SQIVND (reference sequence). Trimming removed 3 bases from V and 2 bases from J, with 10 bases in between. There are 14 residues in the CDR3. This chain's CDR3 is CASSMHWGNTEAFF. DNA of the CDR3: TGTGCCAGTAGTATGCACTGGGGCAACACTGAAGCTTTCTTT.

The chain combines TRBV27 with TRBJ1-5, with D hard to call. The V end was cut by 4 bases, the J end by 2 bases, with 15 bases between. The length of the CDR3 is 16 residues. Germline CDR1 MNHEY, CDR2 SMNVEV (reference sequence). This CDR3 reads CASSSRRGEGNQPQHF. Written as DNA, the CDR3 is TGTGCCAGCAGTTCTCGGCGAGGCGAGGGCAATCAGCCCCAGCATTTT.

This clone is a singleton in its sample. This chain uses TRBV11-2 with TRBJ2-7, with D hard to call. V lost 3 bases and J 3 bases, leaving 9 bases between the germline ends. The CDR3 totals 13 residues. Germline CDR1 is SGHAT and CDR2 is FQNNGV. For the CDR3, the DNA is TGTGCCAGCAGCTTTCACGGGCTCTACGAGCAGTACGTC. Protein: CASSFHGLYEQYV.

This clone showed up just once. The V and J genes are TRBV15 and TRBJ1-2; D not resolved. CDR1 and CDR2 (germline): LNHNV, YYDKDF (reference sequence). CDR3 length: 14 residues. Trimming left V 5 bases short and J 2 bases short, with 12 bases between. This CDR3 reads CATSANALNYGYTF. The DNA for the CDR3 is TGTGCCACCAGCGCGAATGCCCTAAACTATGGCTACACCTTC. The full variable domain, completed using reference TRBV15 and TRBJ1-2, is DAMVIQNPRYQVTQFGKPVTLSCSQTLNHNVMYWYQQKSSQAPKLLFHYYDKDFNNEADTPDNFQSRRPNTSFCFLDIRSPGLGDTAMYLCATSANALNYGYTFGSGTRLTVV.

This chain joins TRBV6-1 and TRBJ1-1, with TRBD1 as a possible D gene (5 bases). V was trimmed by 10 bases and J by 0 bases, leaving 12 bases between them. Germline CDR1 reads MNHNS; CDR2 reads SASEGT. CDR3 length: 13 residues. DNA for the CDR3: TGTGCCACCCGGGGGACCCTGAACACTGAAGCTTTCTTT. Translation: CATRGTLNTEAFF.

This chain connects TRBV18 to TRBJ2-3; D is perhaps TRBD2 (5 bases). V lost 2 bases and J 6 bases, leaving 9 bases between the germline ends. This CDR3 has 13 amino acids. Germline V lookup: CDR1 KGHSH, CDR2 LQKENI. CDR3 bases: TGTGCCAGCTCACCAGGGCCGGGGGATACGCAGTATTTT. The encoded protein is CASSPGPGDTQYF.

Remarks on this clone: This specimen includes other DNA sequences encoding the same CDR3. This chain links TRBV24-1 with TRBJ2-5; 9 nucleotides line up with TRBD1. The CDR3 length is 15 residues. From germline, CDR1 is KGHDR and CDR2 SFDVKD. Trimming removed 3 bases from V and 2 bases from J; junction bases left unmatched: 3. Here the CDR3 reads CATSDPGTGQETQYF. CDR3 nucleotide sequence: TGTGCCACCAGTGATCCGGGGACAGGGCAAGAGACCCAGTACTTC.

The chain uses TRBV9 and TRBJ2-3; 10 bases fit TRBD2. CDR3 length: 15 residues. J gave up 2 bases and V 4 bases, and 4 bases lay outside the gene matches. Germline V gene lookup returns CDR1 SGDLS and CDR2 YYNGEE. DNA for the CDR3: TGTGCCAGCAGCCGACTAGCGGGTAACACAGATACGCAGTATTTT. Translation: CASSRLAGNTDTQYF. Supplemented by reference TRBV9 and TRBJ2-3, the full variable domain reads DSGVTQTPKHLITATGQRVTLRCSPRSGDLSVYWYQQSLDQGLQFLIQYYNGEERAKGNILERFSAQQFPDLHSELNLSSLELGDSALYFCASSRLAGNTDTQYFGPGTRLTVL.

This clone was observed a single time. This CDR3 is CACSKWTGGTDEQYF. Written as DNA, the CDR3 is TGTGCCTGTTCGAAGTGGACAGGGGGCACGGACGAGCAGTACTTC. The chain employs TRBV28 and TRBJ2-7; 11 bases are shared with TRBD1. Germline assignment: CDR1 MDHEN and CDR2 SYDVKM. The CDR3 extends over 15 amino acids. V shed 11 bases and J 5 bases; nucleotides not matched to a gene: 14.